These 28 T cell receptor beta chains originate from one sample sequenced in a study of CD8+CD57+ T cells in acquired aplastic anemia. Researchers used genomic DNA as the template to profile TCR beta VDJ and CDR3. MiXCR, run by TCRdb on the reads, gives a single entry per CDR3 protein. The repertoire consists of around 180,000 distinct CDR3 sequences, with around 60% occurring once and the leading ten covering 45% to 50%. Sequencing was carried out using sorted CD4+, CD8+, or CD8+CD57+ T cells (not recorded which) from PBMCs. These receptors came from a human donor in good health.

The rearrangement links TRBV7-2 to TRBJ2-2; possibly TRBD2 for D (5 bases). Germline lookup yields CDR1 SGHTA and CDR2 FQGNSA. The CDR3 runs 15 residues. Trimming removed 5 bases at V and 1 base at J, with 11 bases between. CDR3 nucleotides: TGTGCCAGCAGCCCGACGGGAATGAACACCGGGGAGCTGTTTTTT. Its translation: CASSPTGMNTGELFF.

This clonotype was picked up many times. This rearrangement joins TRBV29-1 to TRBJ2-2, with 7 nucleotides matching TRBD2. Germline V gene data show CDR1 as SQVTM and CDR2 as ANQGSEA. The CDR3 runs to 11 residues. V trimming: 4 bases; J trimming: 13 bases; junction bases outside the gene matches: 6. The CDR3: CSVVGGGWLFF. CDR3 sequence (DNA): TGCAGCGTTGTGGGGGGGGGTTGGCTGTTTTTT.

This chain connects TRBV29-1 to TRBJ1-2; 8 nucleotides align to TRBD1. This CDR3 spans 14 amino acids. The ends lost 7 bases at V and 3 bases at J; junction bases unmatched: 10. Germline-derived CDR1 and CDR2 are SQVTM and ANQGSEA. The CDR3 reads CSAVAQGADYGYTF. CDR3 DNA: TGCAGCGCTGTTGCGCAGGGGGCCGACTATGGCTACACCTTC.

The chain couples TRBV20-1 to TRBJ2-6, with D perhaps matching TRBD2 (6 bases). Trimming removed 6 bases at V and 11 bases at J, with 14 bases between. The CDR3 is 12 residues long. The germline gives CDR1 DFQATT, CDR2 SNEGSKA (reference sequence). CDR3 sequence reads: CSATAGKDVLTF. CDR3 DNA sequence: TGCAGTGCGACCGCGGGGAAAGACGTCCTGACTTTC.

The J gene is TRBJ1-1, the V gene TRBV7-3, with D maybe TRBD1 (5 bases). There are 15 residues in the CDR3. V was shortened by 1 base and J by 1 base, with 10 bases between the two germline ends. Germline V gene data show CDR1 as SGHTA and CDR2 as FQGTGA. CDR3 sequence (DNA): TGTGCCAGCAGCTTAAATGGCAGGGAGAACACTGAAGCTTTCTTT. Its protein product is CASSLNGRENTEAFF. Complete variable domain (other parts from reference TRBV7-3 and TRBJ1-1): GAGVSQTPSNKVTEKGKYVELRCDPISGHTALYWYRQSLGQGPEFLIYFQGTGAADDSGLPNDRFFAVRPEGSVSTLKIQRTERGDSAVYLCASSLNGRENTEAFFGQGTRLTVV.

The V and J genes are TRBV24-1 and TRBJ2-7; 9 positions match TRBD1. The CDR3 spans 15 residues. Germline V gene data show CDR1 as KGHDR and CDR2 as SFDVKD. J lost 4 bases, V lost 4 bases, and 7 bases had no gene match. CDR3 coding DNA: TGTGCCACCAGTGACCCCGGGACAGGGAAGTACGAGCAGTACTTC. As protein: CATSDPGTGKYEQYF.

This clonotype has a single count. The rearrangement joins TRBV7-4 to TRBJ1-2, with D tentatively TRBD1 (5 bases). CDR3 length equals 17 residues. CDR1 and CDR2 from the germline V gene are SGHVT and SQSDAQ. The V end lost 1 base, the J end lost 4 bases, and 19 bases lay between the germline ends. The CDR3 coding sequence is TGTGCCAGCAGCTTAGAACCAGGGCAGGGAAGGGTCTATGGCTACACCTTC. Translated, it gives CASSLEPGQGRVYGYTF.

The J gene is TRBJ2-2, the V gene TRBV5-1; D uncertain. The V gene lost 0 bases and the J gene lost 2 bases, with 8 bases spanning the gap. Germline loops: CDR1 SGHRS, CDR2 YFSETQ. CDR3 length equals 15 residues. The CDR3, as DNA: TGCGCCAGCAGCTTGGTAACCGAAAACACCGGGGAGCTGTTTTTT. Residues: CASSLVTENTGELFF.

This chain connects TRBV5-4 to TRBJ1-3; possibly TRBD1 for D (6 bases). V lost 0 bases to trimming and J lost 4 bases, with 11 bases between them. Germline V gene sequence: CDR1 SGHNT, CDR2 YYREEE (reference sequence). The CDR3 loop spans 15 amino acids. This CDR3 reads CASSLDAGVGNTIYF. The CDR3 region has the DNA TGTGCCAGCAGCTTGGATGCAGGGGTCGGAAACACCATATATTTT.

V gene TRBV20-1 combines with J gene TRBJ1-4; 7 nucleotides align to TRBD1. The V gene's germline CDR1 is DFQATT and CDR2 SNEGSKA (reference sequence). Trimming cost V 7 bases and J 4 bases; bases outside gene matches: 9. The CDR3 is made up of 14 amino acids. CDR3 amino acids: CSVEQGGVNEKLFF. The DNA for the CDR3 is TGCAGTGTAGAGCAAGGGGGCGTTAATGAAAAACTGTTTTTT.

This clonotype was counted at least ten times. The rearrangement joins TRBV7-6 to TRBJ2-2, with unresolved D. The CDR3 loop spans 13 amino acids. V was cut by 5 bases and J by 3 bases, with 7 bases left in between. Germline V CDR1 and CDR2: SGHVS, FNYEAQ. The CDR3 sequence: CASSPRYTGELFF. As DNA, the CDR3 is TGTGCCAGCAGCCCGAGGTACACCGGGGAGCTGTTTTTT.

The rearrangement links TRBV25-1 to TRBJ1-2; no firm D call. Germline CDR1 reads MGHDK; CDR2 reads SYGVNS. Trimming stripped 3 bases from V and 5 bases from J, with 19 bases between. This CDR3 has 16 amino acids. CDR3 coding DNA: TGTGCCAGCAGTGATACGACCCTCGGACGCGGGTATGGCTACACCTTC. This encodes CASSDTTLGRGYGYTF.

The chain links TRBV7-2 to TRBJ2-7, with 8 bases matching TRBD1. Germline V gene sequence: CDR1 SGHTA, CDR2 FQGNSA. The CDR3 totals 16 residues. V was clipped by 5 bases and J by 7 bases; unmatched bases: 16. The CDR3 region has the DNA TGTGCCAGCAGCCAGGGTGTGGCCCAGGGGGCTCGGGAGCAGTACTTC. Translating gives CASSQGVAQGAREQYF.

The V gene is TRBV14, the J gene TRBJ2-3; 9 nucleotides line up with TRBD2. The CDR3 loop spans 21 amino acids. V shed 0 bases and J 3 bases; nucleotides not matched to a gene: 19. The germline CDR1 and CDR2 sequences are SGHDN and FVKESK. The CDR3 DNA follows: TGTGCCAGCAGCCAAGAAGGGGGGGCGTGGGAGCGGGAGGTTGGTACAGATACGCAGTATTTT. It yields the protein CASSQEGGAWEREVGTDTQYF. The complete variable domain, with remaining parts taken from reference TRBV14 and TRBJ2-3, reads EAGVTQFPSHSVIEKGQTVTLRCDPISGHDNLYWYRRVMGKEIKFLLHFVKESKQDESGMPNNRFLAERTGGTYSTLKVQPAELEDSGVYFCASSQEGGAWEREVGTDTQYFGPGTRLTVL.

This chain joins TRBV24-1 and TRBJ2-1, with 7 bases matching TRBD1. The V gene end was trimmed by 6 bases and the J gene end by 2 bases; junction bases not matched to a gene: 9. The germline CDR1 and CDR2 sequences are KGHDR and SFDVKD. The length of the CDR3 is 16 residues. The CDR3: CATSLAGGFAYNEQFF. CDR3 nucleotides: TGTGCCACCAGTTTGGCAGGGGGATTTGCCTACAATGAGCAGTTCTTC.

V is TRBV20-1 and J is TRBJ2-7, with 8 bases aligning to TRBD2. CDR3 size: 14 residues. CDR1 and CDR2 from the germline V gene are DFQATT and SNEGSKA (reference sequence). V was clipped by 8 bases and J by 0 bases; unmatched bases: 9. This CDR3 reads CSPISGKCSYEQYF. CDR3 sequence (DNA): TGCAGTCCTATTAGCGGGAAGTGCTCCTACGAGCAGTACTTC.

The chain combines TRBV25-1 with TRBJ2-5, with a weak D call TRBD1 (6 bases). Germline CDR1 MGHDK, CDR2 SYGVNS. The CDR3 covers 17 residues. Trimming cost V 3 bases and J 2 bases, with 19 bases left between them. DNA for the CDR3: TGTGCCAGCAGTGACCTGACAGGCGACCTCCGACAAGAGACCCAGTACTTC. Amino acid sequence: CASSDLTGDLRQETQYF.

The CDR3 DNA is TGTGCCAGCAGCCAAGGGGGGGGATCCGGAAACACCATATATTTT. This codes for CASSQGGGSGNTIYF. The gene calls are TRBV7-9 and TRBJ1-3; D is possibly TRBD1 (6 bases). V was pared by 5 bases and J by 4 bases, with 15 bases between. This CDR3 has 15 residues. Per germline, CDR1 SEHNR and CDR2 FQNEAQ (reference sequence).

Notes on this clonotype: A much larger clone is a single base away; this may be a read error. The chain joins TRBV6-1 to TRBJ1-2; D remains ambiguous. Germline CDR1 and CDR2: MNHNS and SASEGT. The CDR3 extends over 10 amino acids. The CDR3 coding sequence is TGTGCCAGCAGAGATTTTTTCTACTCCTTC. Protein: CASRDFFYSF.

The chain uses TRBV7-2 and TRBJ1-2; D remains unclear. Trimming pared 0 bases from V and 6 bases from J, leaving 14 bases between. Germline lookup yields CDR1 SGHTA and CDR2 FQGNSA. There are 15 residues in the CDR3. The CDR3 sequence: CASSLASRQTDGYTF. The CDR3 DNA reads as TGTGCCAGCAGCTTAGCGAGTCGACAAACAGATGGCTACACCTTC.

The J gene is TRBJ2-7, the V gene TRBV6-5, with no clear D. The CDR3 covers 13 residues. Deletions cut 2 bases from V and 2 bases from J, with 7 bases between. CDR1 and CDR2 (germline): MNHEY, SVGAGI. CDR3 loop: CASSYPGTYEQYF. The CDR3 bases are TGTGCCAGCAGTTACCCGGGTACCTACGAGCAGTACTTC.

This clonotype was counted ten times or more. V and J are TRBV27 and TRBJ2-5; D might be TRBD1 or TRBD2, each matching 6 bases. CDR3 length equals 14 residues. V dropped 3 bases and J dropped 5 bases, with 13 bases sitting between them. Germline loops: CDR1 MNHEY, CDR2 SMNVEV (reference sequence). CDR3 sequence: CASSLWGAGETQYF. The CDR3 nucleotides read TGTGCCAGCAGTTTGTGGGGGGCTGGTGAGACCCAGTACTTC.

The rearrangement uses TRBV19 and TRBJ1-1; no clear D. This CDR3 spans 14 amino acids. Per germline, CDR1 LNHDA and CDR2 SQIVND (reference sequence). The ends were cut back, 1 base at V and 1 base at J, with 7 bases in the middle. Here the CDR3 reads CASSIGAGNTEAFF. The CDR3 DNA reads TGTGCCAGTAGTATAGGGGCGGGGAACACTGAAGCTTTCTTT.

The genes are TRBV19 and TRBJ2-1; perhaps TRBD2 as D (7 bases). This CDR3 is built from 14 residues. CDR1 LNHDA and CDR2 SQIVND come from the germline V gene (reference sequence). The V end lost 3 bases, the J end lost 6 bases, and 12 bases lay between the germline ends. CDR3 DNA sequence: TGTGCCAGTAGTATCGGGGGGCCGAGCAATGAGCAGTTCTTC. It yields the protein CASSIGGPSNEQFF.

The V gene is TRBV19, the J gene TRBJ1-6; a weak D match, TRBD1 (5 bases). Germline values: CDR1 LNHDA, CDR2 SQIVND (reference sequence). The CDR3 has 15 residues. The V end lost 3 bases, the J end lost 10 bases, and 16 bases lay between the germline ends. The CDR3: CASSIRGKDGSPLHF. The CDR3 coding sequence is TGTGCCAGTAGTATCCGGGGCAAGGATGGGTCACCCCTCCACTTT.

CDR3 region: CASSGTNSHGLDQPQHF. The CDR3 nucleotides are TGTGCCAGCAGTGGGACGAACAGCCACGGGTTGGATCAGCCCCAGCATTTT. V is TRBV2 and J is TRBJ1-5, with D uncertain. Germline CDR1 SNHLY, CDR2 FYNNEI. The CDR3 has 17 amino acids. The V and J ends lost 4 bases and 5 bases respectively, with 21 bases between them.

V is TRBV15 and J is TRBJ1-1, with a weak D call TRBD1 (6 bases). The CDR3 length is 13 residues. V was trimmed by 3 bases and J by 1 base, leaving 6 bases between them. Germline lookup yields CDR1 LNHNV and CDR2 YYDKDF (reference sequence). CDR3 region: CATSRDRNTEAFF. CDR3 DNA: TGTGCCACCAGCAGGGACAGGAACACTGAAGCTTTCTTT.

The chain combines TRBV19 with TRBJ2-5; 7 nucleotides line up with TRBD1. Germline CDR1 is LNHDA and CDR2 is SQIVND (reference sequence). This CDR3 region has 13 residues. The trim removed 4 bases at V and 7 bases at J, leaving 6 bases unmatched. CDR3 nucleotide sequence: TGTGCCAGTAGTACGAGGGACAGCCGGACCCAGTACTTC. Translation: CASSTRDSRTQYF. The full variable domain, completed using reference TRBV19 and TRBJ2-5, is DGGITQSPKYLFRKEGQNVTLSCEQNLNHDAMYWYRQDPGQGLRLIYYSQIVNDFQKGDIAEGYSVSREKKESFPLTVTSAQKNPTAFYLCASSTRDSRTQYFGPGTRLLVL.